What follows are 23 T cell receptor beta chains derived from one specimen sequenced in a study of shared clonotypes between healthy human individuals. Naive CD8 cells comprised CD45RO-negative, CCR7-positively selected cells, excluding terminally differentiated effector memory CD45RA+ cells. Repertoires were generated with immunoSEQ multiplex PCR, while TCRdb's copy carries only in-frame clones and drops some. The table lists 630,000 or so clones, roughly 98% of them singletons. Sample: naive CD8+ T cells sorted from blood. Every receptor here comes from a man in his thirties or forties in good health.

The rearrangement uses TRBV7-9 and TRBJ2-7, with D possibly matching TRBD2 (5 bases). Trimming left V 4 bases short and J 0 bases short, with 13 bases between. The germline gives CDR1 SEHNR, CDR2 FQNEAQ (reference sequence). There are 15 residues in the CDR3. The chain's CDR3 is CASSYVGGPSYEQYF. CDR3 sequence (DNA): TGTGCCAGCAGCTATGTGGGCGGGCCCTCCTACGAGCAGTACTTC.

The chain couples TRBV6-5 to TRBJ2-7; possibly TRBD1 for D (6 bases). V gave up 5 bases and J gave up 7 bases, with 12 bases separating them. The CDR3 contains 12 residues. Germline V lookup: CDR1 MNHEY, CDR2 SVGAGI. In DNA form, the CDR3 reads TGTGCCAGCAGTCGTACAGGGCAAGAGCAGTACTTC. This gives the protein CASSRTGQEQYF.

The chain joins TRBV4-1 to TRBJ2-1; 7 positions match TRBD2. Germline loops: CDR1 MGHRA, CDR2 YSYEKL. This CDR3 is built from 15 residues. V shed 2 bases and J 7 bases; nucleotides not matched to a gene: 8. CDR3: CASSQHSGVQNEQFF. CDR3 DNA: TGCGCCAGCAGCCAACACAGCGGGGTTCAAAATGAGCAGTTCTTC.

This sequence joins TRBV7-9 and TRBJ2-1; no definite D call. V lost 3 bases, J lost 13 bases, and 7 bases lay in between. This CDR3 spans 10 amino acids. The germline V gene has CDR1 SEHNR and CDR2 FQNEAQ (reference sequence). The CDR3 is CASSFREQFF. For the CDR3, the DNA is TGTGCCAGCAGCTTCCGAGAACAGTTCTTC.

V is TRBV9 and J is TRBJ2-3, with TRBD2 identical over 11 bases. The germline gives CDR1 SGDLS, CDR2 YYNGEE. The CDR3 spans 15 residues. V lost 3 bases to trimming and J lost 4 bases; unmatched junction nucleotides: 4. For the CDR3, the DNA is TGTGCCAGCAGCGGTAGCGGGAGGGCCGCAGATACGCAGTATTTT. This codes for CASSGSGRAADTQYF.

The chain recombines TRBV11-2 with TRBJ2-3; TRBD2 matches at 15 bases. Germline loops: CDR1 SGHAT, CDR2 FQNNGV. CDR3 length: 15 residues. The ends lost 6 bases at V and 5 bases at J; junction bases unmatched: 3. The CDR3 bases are TGTGCCAGCAGGGGACTAGCGGGAGGTTTAGATACGCAGTATTTT. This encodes CASRGLAGGLDTQYF. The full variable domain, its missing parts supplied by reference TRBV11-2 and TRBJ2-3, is EAGVAQSPRYKIIEKRQSVAFWCNPISGHATLYWYQQILGQGPKLLIQFQNNGVVDDSQLPKDRFSAERLKGVDSTLKIQPAKLEDSAVYLCASRGLAGGLDTQYFGPGTRLTVL.

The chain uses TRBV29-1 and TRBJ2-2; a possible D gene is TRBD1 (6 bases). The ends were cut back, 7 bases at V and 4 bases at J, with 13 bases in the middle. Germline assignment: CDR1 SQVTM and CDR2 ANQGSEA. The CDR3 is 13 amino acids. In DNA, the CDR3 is TGCAGCGCGGAGGACAGCCGCACCGGGGAGCTGTTTTTT. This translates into CSAEDSRTGELFF.

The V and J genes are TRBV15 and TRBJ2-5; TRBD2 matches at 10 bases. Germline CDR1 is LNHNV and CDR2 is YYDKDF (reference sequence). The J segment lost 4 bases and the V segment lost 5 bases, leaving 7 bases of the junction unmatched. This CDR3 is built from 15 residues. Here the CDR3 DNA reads TGTGCCACCAGCCGCTCTAGCGGGAGAAGAGAGACCCAGTACTTC. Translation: CATSRSSGRRETQYF. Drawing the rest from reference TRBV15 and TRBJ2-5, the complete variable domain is DAMVIQNPRYQVTQFGKPVTLSCSQTLNHNVMYWYQQKSSQAPKLLFHYYDKDFNNEADTPDNFQSRRPNTSFCFLDIRSPGLGDTAMYLCATSRSSGRRETQYFGPGTRLLVL.

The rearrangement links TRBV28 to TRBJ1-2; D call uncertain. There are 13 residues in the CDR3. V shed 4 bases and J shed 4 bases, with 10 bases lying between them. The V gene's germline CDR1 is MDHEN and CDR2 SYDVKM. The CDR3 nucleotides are TGTGCCAGCAGTTCCGGCGGCCTCTATGGCTACACCTTC. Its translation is CASSSGGLYGYTF.

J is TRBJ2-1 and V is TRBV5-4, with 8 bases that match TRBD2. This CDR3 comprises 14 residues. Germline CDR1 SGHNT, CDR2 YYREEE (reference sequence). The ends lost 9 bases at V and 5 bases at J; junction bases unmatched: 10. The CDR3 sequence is CATTSGRGDNEQFF. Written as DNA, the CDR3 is TGTGCCACTACAAGCGGGAGAGGCGACAATGAGCAGTTCTTC.

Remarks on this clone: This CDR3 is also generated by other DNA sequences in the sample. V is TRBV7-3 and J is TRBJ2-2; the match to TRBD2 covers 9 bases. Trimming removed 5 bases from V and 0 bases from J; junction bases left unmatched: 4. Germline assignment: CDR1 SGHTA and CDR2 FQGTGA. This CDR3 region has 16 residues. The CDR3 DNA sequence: TGTGCCAGCAGCCCATTAGCGGGAGCGAACACCGGGGAGCTGTTTTTT. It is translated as CASSPLAGANTGELFF.

The CDR3 coding sequence is TGTGCCAGCAGTGAAGGGACAGGGTACTATGGCTACACCTTC. It yields the protein CASSEGTGYYGYTF. The V gene is TRBV6-1, the J gene TRBJ1-2, with TRBD1 matching over 8 bases. There are 14 residues in the CDR3. CDR1 and CDR2 from the germline V gene are MNHNS and SASEGT. V shed 1 base and J 3 bases; nucleotides not matched to a gene: 1.

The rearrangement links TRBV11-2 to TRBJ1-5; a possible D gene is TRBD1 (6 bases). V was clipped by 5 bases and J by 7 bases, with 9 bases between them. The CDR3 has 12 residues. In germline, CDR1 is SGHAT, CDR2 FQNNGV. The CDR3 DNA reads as TGTGCCAGCAGCCCGGGGGGCCAGCCCCAGCATTTT. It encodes CASSPGGQPQHF.

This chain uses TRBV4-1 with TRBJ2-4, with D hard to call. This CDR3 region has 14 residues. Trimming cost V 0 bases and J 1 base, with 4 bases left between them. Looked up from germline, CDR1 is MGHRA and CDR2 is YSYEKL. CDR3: CASSQEMAKNIQYF. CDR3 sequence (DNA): TGCGCCAGCAGCCAAGAGATGGCCAAAAACATTCAGTACTTC.

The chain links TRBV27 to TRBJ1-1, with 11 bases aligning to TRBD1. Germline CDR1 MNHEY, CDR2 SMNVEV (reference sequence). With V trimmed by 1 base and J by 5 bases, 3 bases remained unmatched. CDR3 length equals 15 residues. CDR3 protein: CASSLWTGGTTEAFF. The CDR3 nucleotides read TGTGCCAGCAGTTTATGGACAGGGGGCACGACTGAAGCTTTCTTT.

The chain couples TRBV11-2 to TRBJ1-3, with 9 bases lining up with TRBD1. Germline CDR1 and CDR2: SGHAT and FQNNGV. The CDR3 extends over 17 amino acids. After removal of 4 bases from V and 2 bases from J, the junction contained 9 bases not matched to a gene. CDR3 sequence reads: CASSWLTGTGPGNTIYF. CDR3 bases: TGTGCCAGCAGCTGGCTTACCGGGACAGGGCCTGGAAACACCATATATTTT. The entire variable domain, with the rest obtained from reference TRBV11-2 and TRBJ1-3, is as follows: EAGVAQSPRYKIIEKRQSVAFWCNPISGHATLYWYQQILGQGPKLLIQFQNNGVVDDSQLPKDRFSAERLKGVDSTLKIQPAKLEDSAVYLCASSWLTGTGPGNTIYFGEGSWLTVV.

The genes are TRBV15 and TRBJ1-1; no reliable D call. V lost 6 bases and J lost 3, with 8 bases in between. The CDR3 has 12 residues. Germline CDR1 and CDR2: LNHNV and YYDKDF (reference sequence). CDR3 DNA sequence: TGTGCCACCAGTTCTCCGGACACTGAAGCTTTCTTT. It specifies CATSSPDTEAFF.

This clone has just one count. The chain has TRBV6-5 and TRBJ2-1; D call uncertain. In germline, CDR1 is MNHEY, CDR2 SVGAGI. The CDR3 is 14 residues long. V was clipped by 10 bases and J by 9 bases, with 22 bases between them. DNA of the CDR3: TGTGCCACCAAGAACGGGCCCCAATCCGGTGAGCAGTTCTTC. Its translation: CATKNGPQSGEQFF.

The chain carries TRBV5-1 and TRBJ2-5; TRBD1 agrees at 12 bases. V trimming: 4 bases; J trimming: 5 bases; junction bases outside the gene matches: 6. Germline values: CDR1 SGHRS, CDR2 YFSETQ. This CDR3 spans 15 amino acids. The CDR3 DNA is TGCGCCAGCAGCCCCGGGACAGGGGGCGACGAGACCCAGTACTTC. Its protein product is CASSPGTGGDETQYF.

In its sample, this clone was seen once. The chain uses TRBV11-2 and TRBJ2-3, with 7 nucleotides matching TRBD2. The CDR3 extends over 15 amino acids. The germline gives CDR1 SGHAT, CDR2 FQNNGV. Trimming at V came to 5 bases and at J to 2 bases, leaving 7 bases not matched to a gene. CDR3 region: CASSPWTRDTDTQYF. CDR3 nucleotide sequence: TGTGCCAGCAGCCCCTGGACTAGGGACACAGATACGCAGTATTTT.

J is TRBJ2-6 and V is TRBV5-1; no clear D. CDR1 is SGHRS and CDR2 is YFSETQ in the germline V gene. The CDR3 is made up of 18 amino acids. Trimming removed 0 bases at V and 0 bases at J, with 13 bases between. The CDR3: CASSLVEQPFSGANVLTF. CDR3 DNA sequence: TGCGCCAGCAGCTTGGTAGAGCAACCATTCTCTGGGGCCAACGTCCTGACTTTC.

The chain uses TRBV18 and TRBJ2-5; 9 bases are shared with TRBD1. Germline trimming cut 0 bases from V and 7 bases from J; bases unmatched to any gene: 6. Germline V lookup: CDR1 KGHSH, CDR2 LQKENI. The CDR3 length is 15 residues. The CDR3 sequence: CASSPPRQGDGTQYF. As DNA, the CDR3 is TGTGCCAGCTCACCACCGAGACAGGGGGACGGGACCCAGTACTTC.

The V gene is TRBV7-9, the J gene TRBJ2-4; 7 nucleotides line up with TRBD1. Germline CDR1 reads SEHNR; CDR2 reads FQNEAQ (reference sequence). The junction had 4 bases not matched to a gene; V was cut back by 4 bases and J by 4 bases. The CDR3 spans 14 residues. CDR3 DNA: TGTGCCAGCAGCTCACAGGGGACAAAAAACATTCAGTACTTC. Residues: CASSSQGTKNIQYF.